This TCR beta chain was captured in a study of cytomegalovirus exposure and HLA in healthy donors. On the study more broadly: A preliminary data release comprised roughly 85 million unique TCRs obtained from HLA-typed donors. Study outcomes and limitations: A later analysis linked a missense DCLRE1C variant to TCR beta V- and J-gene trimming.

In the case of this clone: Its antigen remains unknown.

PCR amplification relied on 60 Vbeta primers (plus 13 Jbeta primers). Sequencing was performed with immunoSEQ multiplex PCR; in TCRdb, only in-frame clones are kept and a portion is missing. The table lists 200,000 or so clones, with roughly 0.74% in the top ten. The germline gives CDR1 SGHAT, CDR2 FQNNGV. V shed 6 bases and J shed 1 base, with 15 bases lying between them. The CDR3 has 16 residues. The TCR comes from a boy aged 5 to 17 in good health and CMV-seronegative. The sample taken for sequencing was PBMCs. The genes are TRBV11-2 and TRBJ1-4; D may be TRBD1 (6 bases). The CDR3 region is CASRLILGGTNEKLFF. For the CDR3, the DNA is TGTGCCAGCAGATTGATCTTAGGGGGAACTAATGAAAAACTGTTTTTT.